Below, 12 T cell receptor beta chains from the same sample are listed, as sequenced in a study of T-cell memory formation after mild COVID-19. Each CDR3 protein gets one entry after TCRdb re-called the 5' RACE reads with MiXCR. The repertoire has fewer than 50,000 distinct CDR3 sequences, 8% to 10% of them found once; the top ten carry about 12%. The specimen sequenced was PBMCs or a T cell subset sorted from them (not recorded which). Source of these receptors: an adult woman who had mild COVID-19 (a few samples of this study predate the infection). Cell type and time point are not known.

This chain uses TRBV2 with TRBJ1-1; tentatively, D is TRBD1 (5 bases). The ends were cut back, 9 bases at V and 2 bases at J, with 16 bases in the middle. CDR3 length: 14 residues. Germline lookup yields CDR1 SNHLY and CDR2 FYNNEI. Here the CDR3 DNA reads TGTGCCAGTGGACGGGACTGGAGAAACACTGAAGCTTTCTTT. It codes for CASGRDWRNTEAFF.

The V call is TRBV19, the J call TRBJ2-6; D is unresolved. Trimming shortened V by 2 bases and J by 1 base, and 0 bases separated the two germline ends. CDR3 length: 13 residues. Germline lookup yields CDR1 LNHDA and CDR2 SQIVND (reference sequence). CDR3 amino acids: CASSISGANVLTF. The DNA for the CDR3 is TGTGCCAGTAGTATATCTGGGGCCAACGTCCTGACTTTC.

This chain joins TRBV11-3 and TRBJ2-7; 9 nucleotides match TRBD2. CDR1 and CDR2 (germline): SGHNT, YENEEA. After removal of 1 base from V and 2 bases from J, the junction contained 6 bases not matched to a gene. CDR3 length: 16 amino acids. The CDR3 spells CASSLVTSGPAYEQYF. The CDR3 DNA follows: TGTGCCAGCAGCTTAGTGACTAGCGGCCCAGCCTACGAGCAGTACTTC.

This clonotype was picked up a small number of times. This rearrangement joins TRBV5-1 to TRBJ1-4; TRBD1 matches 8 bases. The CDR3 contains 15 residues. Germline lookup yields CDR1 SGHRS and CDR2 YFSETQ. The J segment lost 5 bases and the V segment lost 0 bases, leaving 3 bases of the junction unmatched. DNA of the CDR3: TGCGCCAGCAGCTTGGGGACAGGGCGGAATGAAAAACTGTTTTTT. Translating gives CASSLGTGRNEKLFF. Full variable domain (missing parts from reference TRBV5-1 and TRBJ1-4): KAGVTQTPRYLIKTRGQQVTLSCSPISGHRSVSWYQQTPGQGLQFLFEYFSETQRNKGNFPGRFSGRQFSNSRSEMNVSTLELGDSALYLCASSLGTGRNEKLFFGSGTQLSVL.

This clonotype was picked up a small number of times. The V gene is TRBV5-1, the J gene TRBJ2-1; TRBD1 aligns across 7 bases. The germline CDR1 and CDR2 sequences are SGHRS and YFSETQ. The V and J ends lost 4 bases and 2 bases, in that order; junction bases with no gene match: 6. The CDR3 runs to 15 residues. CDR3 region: CASSEDRSPYNEQFF. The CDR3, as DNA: TGCGCCAGCAGCGAGGACAGGTCCCCCTACAATGAGCAGTTCTTC.

The CDR3 spells CASSLTWSTDTQYF. CDR3 DNA: TGTGCCAGCAGCTTAACTTGGAGCACAGATACGCAGTATTTT. The gene calls are TRBV7-3 and TRBJ2-3, with no clear D. Germline CDR1 is SGHTA and CDR2 is FQGTGA. V dropped 0 bases and J dropped 0 bases, with 4 bases sitting between them. The CDR3 has 14 residues.

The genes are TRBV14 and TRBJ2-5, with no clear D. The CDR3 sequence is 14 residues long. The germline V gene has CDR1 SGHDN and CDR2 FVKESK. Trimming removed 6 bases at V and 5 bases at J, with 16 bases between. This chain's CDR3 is CASSFNTAIETQYF. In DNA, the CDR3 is TGTGCCAGCAGTTTTAACACGGCGATTGAGACCCAGTACTTC.

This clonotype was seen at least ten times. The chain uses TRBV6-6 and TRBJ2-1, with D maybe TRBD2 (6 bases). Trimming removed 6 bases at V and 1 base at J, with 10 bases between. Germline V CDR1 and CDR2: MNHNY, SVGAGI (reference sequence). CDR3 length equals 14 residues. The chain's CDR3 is CASRRLASYNEQFF. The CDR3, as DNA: TGTGCCAGCAGAAGGCTAGCGTCCTACAATGAGCAGTTCTTC.

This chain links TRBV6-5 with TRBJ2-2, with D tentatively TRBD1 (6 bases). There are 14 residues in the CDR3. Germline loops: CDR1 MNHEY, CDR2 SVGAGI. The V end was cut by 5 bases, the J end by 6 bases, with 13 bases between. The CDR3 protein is CASSKGVRAGELFF. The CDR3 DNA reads TGTGCCAGCAGTAAGGGGGTTCGCGCCGGGGAGCTGTTTTTT.

In DNA form, the CDR3 reads TGTGCCAGCAGCCGAGGGGGCTGGACAGGGGGTCTGGAGACCCAGTACTTC. It specifies CASSRGGWTGGLETQYF. V gene TRBV7-9 combines with J gene TRBJ2-5; 10 nucleotides line up with TRBD1. The CDR3 length is 17 residues. With V trimmed by 5 bases and J by 5 bases, 14 bases remained unmatched. Germline assignment: CDR1 SEHNR and CDR2 FQNEAQ (reference sequence).

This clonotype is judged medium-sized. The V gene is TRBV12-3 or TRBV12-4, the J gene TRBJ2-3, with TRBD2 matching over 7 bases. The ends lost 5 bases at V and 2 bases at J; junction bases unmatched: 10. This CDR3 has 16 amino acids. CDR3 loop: CASSLFSAGDTDTQYF. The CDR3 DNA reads TGTGCCAGCAGTCTTTTTTCGGCGGGGGACACAGATACGCAGTATTTT.

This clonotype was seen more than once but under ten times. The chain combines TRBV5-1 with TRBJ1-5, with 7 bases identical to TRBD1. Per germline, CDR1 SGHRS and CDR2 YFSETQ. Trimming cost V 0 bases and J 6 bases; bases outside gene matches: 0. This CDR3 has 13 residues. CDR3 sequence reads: CASSLGQGQPQHF. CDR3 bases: TGCGCCAGCAGCTTGGGACAGGGTCAGCCCCAGCATTTT. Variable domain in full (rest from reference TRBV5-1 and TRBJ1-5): KAGVTQTPRYLIKTRGQQVTLSCSPISGHRSVSWYQQTPGQGLQFLFEYFSETQRNKGNFPGRFSGRQFSNSRSEMNVSTLELGDSALYLCASSLGQGQPQHFGDGTRLSIL.